One sample yielded the 5 T cell receptor beta chains listed below, sequenced in a study of shared clonotypes between healthy human individuals. The data were produced by immunoSEQ multiplex PCR, yet TCRdb's version contains in-frame clones alone and is incomplete. The table includes roughly 2,000,000 clones, roughly 93% detected once. CD45RO negativity and positive selection for CCR7 defined naive CD8 cells, a population that excluded terminally differentiated effector memory CD45RA+ cells. Sequencing used naive CD8+ T cells from PBMCs. These receptors came from a man younger than 30 in good health. Some clones in this sample may be carry-over from other donors' samples.

Turning to this clone: The identical CDR3 is also encoded by other nucleotide sequences in the sample. The J gene is TRBJ1-5, the V gene TRBV9; D may be TRBD1 (5 bases). V was trimmed by 3 bases and J by 4 bases, leaving 8 bases between them. Germline V CDR1 and CDR2: SGDLS, YYNGEE. CDR3 length: 13 amino acids. The CDR3 is CASSEWGNQPQHF. CDR3 coding DNA: TGTGCCAGCAGCGAATGGGGGAATCAGCCCCAGCATTTT.

This clone was seen a few times. The rearrangement uses TRBV6-6 and TRBJ1-1; no clear D gene. There are 11 residues in the CDR3. The germline CDR1 and CDR2 sequences are MNHNY and SVGAGI (reference sequence). Trimming shortened V by 3 bases and J by 8 bases, and 7 bases separated the two germline ends. The CDR3 nucleotides are TGTGCCAGCAGTTATTTTGAAGAAGCTTTCTTT. It is translated as CASSYFEEAFF.

The V and J genes are TRBV28 and TRBJ2-7, with 8 bases matching TRBD1. The germline CDR1 and CDR2 sequences are MDHEN and SYDVKM. There are 13 residues in the CDR3. V shed 10 bases, J shed 1 base, and the junction held 6 bases outside the gene matches. CDR3 in DNA: TGTGCCACCAGGAGGACAGGGTCCTACGAGCAGTACTTC. Translation gives CATRRTGSYEQYF.

The chain is built from TRBV28 and TRBJ1-3, with TRBD1 as a possible D gene (5 bases). The CDR3 sequence is 10 residues long. Germline V gene data show CDR1 as MDHEN and CDR2 as SYDVKM. V lost 9 bases and J lost 11, with 11 bases in between. CDR3 in amino acids: CASYGAPIYF. CDR3 coding DNA: TGTGCCAGTTATGGGGCGCCCATATATTTT.

V is TRBV9 and J is TRBJ1-2; D may be TRBD1 (5 bases). The germline V and J ends were trimmed by 0 bases and 1 base, with 10 bases remaining between them. Germline-derived CDR1 and CDR2 are SGDLS and YYNGEE. This CDR3 contains 15 residues. The DNA of the CDR3 is TGTGCCAGCAGCGTAGCGACAGACAATAACTATGGCTACACCTTC. This translates into CASSVATDNNYGYTF.